This TCR beta chain was observed in a study of chemoradiotherapy in HPV16-positive cancers. Study-wide results and caveats: Non-HPV-specific T cells did not expand in tumors during treatment, whereas candidate HPV-specific clones and E7-related motifs did.

Worth noting for this clone: Its cognate antigen is unknown.

The V end was cut by 3 bases, the J end by 6 bases, with 18 bases between. The germline CDR1 and CDR2 sequences are SGHTA and FQGTGA. The CDR3 is 16 amino acids. Here immunoSEQ multiplex PCR was the method, and the copy in TCRdb shows in-frame clones only, minus some. The sample lists 25,000 to 30,000 clones, roughly 92% occurring once. This chain joins TRBV7-3 and TRBJ2-1; TRBD2 might be the D (5 bases). Source: blood, taken from a patient who underwent chemoradiotherapy. This TCR was sampled from a human donor with HPV-associated anogenital cancer. The CDR3 DNA reads as TGTGCCAGCAGCTTCGGGCGGGCGGAATTCGGCAATGAGCAGTTCTTC. Its translation is CASSFGRAEFGNEQFF.